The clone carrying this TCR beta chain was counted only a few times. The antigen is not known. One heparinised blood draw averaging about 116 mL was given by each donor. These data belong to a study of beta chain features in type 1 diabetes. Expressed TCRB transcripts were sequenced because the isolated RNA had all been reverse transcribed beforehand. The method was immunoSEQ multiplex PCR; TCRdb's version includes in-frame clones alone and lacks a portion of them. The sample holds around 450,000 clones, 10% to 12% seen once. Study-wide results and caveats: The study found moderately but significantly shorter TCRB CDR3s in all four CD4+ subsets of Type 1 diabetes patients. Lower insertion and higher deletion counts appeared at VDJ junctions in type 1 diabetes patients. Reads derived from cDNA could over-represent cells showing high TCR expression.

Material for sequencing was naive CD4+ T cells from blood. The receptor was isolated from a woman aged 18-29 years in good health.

CDR3 loop: CASRGIGYTF. In DNA form, the CDR3 reads TGTGCCAGCAGGGGGATTGGCTACACCTTC. The V call is TRBV28, the J call TRBJ1-2; D not certain. The V and J ends lost 6 bases and 7 bases respectively, with 6 bases between them. This CDR3 region has 10 residues. Germline assignment: CDR1 MDHEN and CDR2 SYDVKM.